The TCR beta chain described here comes from a study of T cell responses to AZD1222 COVID-19 vaccine. Using immunoSEQ multiplex PCR, the repertoire was profiled, and TCRdb retains in-frame clones only, with some absent. The sample holds 130,000 or so clones, around nine tenths seen once. Study-wide findings and caveats: Dominant CD4 TCR responses targeted spike regions 160-218 and 743-854. Vaccination with two AZD1222 doses was followed by a rise in Spike-specific TCR breadth and depth.

Note on this clone: Its specificity is not known.

The sample in question was peripheral blood, obtained on day 0 of AZD1222 vaccination. This sequence originates from an adult in good health.

The CDR3 loop is CAWSVRYEQYF. CDR3 nucleotide sequence: TGTGCCTGGAGTGTACGCTACGAGCAGTACTTC. This chain uses TRBV30 with TRBJ2-7, with unresolved D. The germline V gene has CDR1 GTSNPN and CDR2 SVGIG (reference sequence). The V gene lost 0 bases and the J gene lost 3 bases, with 3 bases spanning the gap. This CDR3 contains 11 residues.